The source of this T cell receptor (beta chain) is a study of memory CD4+ T cells and cytomegalovirus serostatus. The assay was immunoSEQ multiplex PCR, and TCRdb's table has in-frame clones only and misses some. This table holds 40,000 or so clones, about four fifths found once. Study-wide points: CD4+ memory repertoires contained 67 of 164 reported CMV TCRbeta sequences.

Single viable CD3+CD4+CD8-CD45RO+ cells were sorted as the memory CD4+ T cells. This clone was observed a few times. Its specificity is not known. There are 17 residues in the CDR3. In germline, CDR1 is SGDLS, CDR2 YYNGEE. V lost 0 bases, J lost 2 bases, and 17 bases lay in between. What was sequenced was memory CD4+ T cells from blood. This clonotype was obtained from an adult in good health and CMV-seronegative. This sequence joins TRBV9 and TRBJ1-1; D possibly corresponds to TRBD1 (5 bases). This chain's CDR3 is CASSVGEGDVRNTEAFF. As DNA, the CDR3 is TGTGCCAGCAGCGTAGGCGAAGGGGACGTCAGAAACACTGAAGCTTTCTTT. Using reference TRBV9 and TRBJ1-1 for the parts outside the CDR3, the full variable domain is DSGVTQTPKHLITATGQRVTLRCSPRSGDLSVYWYQQSLDQGLQFLIQYYNGEERAKGNILERFSAQQFPDLHSELNLSSLELGDSALYFCASSVGEGDVRNTEAFFGQGTRLTVV.